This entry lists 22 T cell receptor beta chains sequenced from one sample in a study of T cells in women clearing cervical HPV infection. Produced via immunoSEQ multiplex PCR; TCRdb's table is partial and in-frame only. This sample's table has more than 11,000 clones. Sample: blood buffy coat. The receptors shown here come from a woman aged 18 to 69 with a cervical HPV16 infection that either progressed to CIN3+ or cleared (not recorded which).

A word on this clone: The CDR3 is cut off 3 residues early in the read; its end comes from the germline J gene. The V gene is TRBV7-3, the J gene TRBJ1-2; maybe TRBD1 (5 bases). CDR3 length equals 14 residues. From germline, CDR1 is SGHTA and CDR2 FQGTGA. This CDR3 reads CASSSSSGGSGYTF. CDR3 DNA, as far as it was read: TGTGCCAGCAGCTCCTCTTCCGGGGGGTCGGGC.

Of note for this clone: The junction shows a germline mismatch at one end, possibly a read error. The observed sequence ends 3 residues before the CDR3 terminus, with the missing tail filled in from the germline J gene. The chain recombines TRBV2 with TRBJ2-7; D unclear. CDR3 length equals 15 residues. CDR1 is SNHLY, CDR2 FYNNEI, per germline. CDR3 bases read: TGTGCCAGCAGCGAAGGTTCTTCAGAATTCTACGAG. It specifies CASSEGSSEFYE. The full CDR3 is CASSEGSSEFYEQYF.

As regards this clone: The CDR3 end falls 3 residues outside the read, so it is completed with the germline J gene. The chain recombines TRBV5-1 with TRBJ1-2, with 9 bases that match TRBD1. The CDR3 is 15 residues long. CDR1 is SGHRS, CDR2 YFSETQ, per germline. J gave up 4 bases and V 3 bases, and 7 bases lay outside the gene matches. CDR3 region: CASSSGGTGLYGYTF. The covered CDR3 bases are TGCGCCAGCAGCTCGGGGGGGACAGGGCTCTATGGC.

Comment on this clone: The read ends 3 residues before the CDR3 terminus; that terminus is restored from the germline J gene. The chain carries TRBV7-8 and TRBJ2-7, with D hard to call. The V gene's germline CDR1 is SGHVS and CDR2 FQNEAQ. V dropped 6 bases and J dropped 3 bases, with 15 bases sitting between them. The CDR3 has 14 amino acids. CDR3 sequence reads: CASSPAPGVYEQYF. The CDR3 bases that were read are TGTGCCAGCAGTCCAGCCCCAGGAGTCTACGAG. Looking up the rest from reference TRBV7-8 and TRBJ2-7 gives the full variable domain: GAGVSQSPRYKVAKRGQDVALRCDPISGHVSLFWYQQALGQGPEFLTYFQNEAQLDKSGLPSDRFFAERPEGSVSTLKIQRTQQEDSAVYLCASSPAPGVYEQYFGPGTRLTVT.

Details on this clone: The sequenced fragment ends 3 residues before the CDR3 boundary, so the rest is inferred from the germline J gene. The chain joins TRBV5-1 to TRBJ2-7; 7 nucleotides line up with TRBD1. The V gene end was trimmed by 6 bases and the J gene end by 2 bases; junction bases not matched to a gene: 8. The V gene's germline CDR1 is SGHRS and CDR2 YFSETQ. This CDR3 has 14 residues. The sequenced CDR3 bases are TGCGCCAGCACGACAGGGAATGATCCCTACGAG. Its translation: CASTTGNDPYE. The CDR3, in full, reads CASTTGNDPYEQYF.

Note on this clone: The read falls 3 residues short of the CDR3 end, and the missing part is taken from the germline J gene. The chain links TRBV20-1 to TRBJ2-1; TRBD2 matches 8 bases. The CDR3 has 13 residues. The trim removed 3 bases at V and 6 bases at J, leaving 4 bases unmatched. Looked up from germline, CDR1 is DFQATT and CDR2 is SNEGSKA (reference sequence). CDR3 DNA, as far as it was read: TGCAGTGCTAGGAGCGGGGGTTTCAATGAG. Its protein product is CSARSGGFNE. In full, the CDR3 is CSARSGGFNEQFF.

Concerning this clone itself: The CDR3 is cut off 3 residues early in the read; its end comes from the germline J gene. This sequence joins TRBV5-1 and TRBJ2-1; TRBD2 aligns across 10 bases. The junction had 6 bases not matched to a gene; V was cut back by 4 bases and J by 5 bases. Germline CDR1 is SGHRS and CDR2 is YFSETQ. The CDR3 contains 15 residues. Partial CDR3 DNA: TGCGCCAGCAGCGCCCTAGCGGGGGCCGACAATGAG. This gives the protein CASSALAGADNE. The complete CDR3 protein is CASSALAGADNEQFF.

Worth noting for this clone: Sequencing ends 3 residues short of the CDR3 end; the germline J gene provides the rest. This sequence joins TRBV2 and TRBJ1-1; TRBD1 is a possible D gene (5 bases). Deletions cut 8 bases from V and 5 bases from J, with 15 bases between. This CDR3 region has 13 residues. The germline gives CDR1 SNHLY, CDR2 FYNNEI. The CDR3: CASRSVGGTEAFF. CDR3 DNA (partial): TGTGCCAGCCGATCCGTGGGGGGAACTGAA.

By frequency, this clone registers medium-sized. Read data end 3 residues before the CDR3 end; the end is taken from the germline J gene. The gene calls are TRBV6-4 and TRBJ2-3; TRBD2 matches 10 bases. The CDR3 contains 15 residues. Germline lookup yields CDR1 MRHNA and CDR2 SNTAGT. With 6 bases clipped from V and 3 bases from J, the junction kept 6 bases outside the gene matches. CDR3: CASSESGGATDTQYF. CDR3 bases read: TGTGCCAGCAGCGAGAGCGGGGGGGCAACAGATACG.

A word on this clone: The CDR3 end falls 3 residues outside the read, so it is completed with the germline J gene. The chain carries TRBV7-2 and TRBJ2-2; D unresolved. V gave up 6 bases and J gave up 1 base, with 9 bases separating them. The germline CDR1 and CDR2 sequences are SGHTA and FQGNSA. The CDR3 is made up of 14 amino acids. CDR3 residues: CASSSTGNTGELFF. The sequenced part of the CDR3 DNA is TGTGCCAGCAGTTCTACCGGGAACACCGGGGAG.

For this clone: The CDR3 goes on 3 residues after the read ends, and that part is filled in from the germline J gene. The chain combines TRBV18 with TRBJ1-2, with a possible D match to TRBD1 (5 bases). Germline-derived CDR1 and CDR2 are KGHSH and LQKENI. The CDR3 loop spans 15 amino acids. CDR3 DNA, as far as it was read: TGTGCCAGCTCACCGGGAGGGACTAGCTTGGACATC. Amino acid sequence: CASSPGGTSLDI. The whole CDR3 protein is CASSPGGTSLDIYTF.

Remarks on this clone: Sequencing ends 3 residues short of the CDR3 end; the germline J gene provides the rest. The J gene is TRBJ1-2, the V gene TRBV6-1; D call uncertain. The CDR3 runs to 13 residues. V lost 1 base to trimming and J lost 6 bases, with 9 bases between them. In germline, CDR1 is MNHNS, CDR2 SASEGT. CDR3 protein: CASSEGTADGYTF. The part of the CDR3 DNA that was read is TGTGCCAGCAGTGAAGGAACTGCGGATGGC.

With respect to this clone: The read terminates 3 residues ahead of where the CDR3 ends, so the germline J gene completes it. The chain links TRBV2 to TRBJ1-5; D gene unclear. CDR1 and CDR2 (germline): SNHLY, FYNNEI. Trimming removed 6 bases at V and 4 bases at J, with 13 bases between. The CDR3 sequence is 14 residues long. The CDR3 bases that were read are TGTGCCAGCAGCACCCAGGTTGGGAATCAGCCC. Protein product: CASSTQVGNQP. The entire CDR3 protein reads CASSTQVGNQPQHF.

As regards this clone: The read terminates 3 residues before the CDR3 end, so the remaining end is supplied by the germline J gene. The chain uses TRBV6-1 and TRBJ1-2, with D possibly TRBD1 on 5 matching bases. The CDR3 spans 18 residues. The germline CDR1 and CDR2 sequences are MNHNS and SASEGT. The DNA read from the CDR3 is TGTGCCAGCAGTGAACTTGCACCTCAGGGCTCCTACTACTACGAC. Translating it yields CASSELAPQGSYYYD. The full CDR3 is CASSELAPQGSYYYDYTF.

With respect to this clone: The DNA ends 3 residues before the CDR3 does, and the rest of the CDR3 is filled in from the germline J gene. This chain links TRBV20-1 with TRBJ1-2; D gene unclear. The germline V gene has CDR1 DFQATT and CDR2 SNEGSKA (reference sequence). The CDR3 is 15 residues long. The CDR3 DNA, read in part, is TGCAGTGCTAGAGATCAAATCCGGCGGAATCAGCCC. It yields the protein CSARDQIRRNQP. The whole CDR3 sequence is CSARDQIRRNQPYTF.

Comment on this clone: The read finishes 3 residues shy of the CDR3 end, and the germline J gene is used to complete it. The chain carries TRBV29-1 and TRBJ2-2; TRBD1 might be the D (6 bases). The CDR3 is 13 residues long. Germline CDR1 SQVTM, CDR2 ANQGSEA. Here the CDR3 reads CSVGTDPNEKLFF. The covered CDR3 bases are TGCAGCGTTGGGACAGATCCTAATGAAAAG.

CDR3 in amino acids: CASSSWTGNGEQYF. CDR3 bases read: TGTGCCAGCAGCTCCTGGACAGGGAACGGCGAG. This rearrangement joins TRBV5-5 to TRBJ2-7; 8 bases line up with TRBD1. The CDR3 end falls 3 residues outside the read, so it is completed with the germline J gene. The CDR3 totals 14 residues. The V segment lost 3 bases and the J segment 6 bases; nucleotides outside the gene matches: 8. The germline V gene has CDR1 SGHKS and CDR2 YYEKEE (reference sequence).

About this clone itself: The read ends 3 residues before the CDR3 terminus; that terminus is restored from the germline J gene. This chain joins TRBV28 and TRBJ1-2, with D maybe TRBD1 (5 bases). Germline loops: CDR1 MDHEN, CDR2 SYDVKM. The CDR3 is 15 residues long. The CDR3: CASSLGGGTLPIYTF. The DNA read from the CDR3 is TGTGCCAGCAGTTTGGGCGGGGGAACCCTCCCGATC.

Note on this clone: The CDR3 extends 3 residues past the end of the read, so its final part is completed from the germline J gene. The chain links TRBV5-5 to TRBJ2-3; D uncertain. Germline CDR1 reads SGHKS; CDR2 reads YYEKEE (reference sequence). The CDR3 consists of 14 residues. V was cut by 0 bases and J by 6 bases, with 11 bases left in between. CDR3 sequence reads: CASSLVGPSDTQYF. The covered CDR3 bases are TGTGCCAGCAGCTTGGTAGGGCCCTCGGATACG.

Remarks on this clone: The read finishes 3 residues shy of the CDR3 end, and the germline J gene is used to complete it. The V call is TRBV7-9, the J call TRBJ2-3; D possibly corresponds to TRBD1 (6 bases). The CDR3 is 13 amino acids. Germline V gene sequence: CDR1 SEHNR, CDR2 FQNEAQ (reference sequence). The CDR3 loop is CASSPLDGGAQYF. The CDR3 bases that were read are TGTGCCAGCAGCCCACTTGATGGGGGCGCG.

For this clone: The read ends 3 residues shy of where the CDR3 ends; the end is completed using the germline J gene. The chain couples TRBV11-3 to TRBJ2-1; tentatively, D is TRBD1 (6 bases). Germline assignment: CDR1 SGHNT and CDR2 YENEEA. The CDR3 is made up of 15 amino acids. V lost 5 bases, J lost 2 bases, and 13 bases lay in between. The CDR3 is CASSPQAGAYNEQFF. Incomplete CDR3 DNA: TGTGCCAGCAGCCCACAAGCAGGGGCCTACAATGAG.

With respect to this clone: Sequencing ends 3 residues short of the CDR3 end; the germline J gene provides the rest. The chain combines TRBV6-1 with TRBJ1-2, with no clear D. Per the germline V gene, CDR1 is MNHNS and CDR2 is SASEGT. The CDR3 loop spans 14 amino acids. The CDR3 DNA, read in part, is TGTGCCAGCAGTGAGGAGCGGAACACAGATACC. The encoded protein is CASSEERNTDT. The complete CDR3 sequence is CASSEERNTDTYTF.